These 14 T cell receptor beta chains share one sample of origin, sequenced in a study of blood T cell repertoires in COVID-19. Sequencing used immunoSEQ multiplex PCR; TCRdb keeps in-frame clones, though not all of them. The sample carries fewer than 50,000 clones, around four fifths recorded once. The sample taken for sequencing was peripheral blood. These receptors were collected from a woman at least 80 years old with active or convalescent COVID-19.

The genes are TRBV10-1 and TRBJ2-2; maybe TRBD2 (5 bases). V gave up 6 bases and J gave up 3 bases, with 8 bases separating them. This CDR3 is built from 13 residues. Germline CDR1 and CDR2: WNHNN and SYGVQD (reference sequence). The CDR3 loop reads CASSPDYTGELFF. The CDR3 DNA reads TGCGCCAGCAGCCCGGACTACACCGGGGAGCTGTTTTTT.

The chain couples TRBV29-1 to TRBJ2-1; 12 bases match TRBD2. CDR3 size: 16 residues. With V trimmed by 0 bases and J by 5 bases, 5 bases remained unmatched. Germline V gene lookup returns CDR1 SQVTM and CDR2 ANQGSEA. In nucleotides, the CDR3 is TGCAGCGTTGAAGATCCAACTAGCGGGAGGAACAATGAGCAGTTCTTC. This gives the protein CSVEDPTSGRNNEQFF.

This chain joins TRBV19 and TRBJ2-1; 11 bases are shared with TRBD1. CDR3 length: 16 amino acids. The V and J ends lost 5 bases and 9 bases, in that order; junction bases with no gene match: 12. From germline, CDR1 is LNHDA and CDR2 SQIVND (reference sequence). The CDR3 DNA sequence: TGTGCCAGTAGTGCACGGGACAGGGGGTTTCGAAGTGAGCAGTTCTTC. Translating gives CASSARDRGFRSEQFF.

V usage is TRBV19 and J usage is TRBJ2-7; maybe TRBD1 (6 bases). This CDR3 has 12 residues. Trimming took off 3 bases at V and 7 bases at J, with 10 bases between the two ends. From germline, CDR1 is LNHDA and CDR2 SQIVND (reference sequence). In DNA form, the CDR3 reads TGTGCCAGTAGTATTGAAGGGACAGAGCAGTACTTC. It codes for CASSIEGTEQYF. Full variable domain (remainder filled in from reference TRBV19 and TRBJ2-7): DGGITQSPKYLFRKEGQNVTLSCEQNLNHDAMYWYRQDPGQGLRLIYYSQIVNDFQKGDIAEGYSVSREKKESFPLTVTSAQKNPTAFYLCASSIEGTEQYFGPGTRLTVT.

The CDR3 nucleotides read TGTGCCAGCAGCCATAAGGGACAGGTTGGAACACCCCTCCACTTT. Its translation is CASSHKGQVGTPLHF. V usage is TRBV7-2 and J usage is TRBJ1-6; 8 bases are a match to TRBD1. CDR3 length: 15 residues. V shed 5 bases and J 11 bases; nucleotides not matched to a gene: 11. The germline CDR1 and CDR2 sequences are SGHTA and FQGNSA.

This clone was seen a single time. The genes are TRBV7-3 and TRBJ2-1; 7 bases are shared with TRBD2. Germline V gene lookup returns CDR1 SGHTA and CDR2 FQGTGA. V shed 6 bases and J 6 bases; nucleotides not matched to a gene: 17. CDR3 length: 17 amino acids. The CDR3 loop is CASSMGILAGEGNEQFF. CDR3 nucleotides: TGTGCCAGCAGTATGGGTATTTTGGCGGGAGAGGGCAATGAGCAGTTCTTC.

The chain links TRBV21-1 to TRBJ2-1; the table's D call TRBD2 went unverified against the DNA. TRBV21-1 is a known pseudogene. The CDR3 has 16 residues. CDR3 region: CASSKPGGNCYNEQFF. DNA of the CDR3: TGTGCCAGCAGCAAACCGGGGGGGAACTGCTACAATGAGCAGTTCTTC.

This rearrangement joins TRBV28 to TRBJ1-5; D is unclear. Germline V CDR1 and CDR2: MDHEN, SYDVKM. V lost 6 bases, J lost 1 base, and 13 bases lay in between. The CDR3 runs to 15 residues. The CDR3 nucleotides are TGTGCCAGCAGCCGGAGGTTCCGGAGCAATCAGCCCCAGCATTTT. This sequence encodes CASSRRFRSNQPQHF.

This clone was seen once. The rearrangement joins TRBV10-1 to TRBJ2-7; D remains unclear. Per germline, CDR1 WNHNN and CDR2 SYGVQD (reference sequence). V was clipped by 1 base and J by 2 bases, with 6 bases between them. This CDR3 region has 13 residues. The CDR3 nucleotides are TGCGCCAGCAGTGAGTTCCATCCCTACGAGCAGTACTTC. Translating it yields CASSEFHPYEQYF.

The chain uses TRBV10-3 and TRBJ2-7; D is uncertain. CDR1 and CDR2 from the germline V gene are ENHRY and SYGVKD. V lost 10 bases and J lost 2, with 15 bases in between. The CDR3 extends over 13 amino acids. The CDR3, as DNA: TGTGCCACCACGAGTGGTATCACCTACGAGCAGTACTTC. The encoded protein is CATTSGITYEQYF.

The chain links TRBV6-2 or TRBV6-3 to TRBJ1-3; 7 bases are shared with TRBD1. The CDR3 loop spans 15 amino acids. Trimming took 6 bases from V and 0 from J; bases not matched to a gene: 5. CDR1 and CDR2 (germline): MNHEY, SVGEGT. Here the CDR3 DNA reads TGTGCCAGCAGCGAGACAGGGACCTCTGGAAACACCATATATTTT. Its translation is CASSETGTSGNTIYF.

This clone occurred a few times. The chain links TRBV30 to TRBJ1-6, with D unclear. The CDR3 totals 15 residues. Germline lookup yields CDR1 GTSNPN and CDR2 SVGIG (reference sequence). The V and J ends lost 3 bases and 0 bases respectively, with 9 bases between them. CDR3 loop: CAWSTGSSYNSPLHF. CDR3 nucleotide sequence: TGTGCCTGGAGCACGGGGAGCTCCTATAATTCACCCCTCCACTTT. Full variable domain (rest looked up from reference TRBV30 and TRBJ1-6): SQTIHQWPATLVQPVGSPLSLECTVEGTSNPNLYWYRQAAGRGLQLLFYSVGIGQISSEVPQNLSASRPQDRQFILSSKKLLLSDSGFYLCAWSTGSSYNSPLHFGNGTRLTVT.

The CDR3 loop is CASSPITGVSNQPQHF. For the CDR3, the DNA is TGTGCCAGCAGCCCAATTACAGGGGTTAGCAATCAGCCCCAGCATTTT. The chain employs TRBV2 and TRBJ1-5, with TRBD1 matching 7 bases. This CDR3 has 16 amino acids. The V gene end was trimmed by 6 bases and the J gene end by 0 bases; junction bases not matched to a gene: 8. Germline CDR1 and CDR2: SNHLY and FYNNEI.

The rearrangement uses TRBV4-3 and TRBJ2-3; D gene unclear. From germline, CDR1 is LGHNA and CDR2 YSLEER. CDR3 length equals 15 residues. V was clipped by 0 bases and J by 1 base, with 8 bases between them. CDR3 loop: CASSQEGYGTDTQYF. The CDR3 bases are TGCGCCAGCAGCCAAGAGGGCTACGGCACAGATACGCAGTATTTT.